The clone carrying this T cell receptor beta chain came up many times. The record originates from a study of T cells in Graves' hyperthyroidism and ophthalmopathy. RNA transcripts yielded amplified TCR beta CDR3 regions. Carried out on the TCR CDR3, a first-round RT-PCR used the HTBI primer set. TCRdb reanalysed the multiplex PCR reads using MiXCR and keeps one entry per CDR3 protein. The repertoire holds 700,000 or so distinct CDR3 sequences, with roughly 15% as singletons. Looked up from germline, CDR1 is MNHNS and CDR2 is SASEGT. The germline V and J ends were trimmed by 0 bases and 7 bases, with 15 bases remaining between them. CDR3 length equals 15 residues.

The chain uses TRBV6-1 and TRBJ2-5; D is undetermined. The source material was blood. This TCR derives from a woman in her forties or fifties with Graves' ophthalmopathy. CDR3 residues: CASSEALLGIRTQYF. CDR3 sequence (DNA): TGTGCCAGCAGTGAAGCGCTTCTCGGAATCCGGACCCAGTACTTC.